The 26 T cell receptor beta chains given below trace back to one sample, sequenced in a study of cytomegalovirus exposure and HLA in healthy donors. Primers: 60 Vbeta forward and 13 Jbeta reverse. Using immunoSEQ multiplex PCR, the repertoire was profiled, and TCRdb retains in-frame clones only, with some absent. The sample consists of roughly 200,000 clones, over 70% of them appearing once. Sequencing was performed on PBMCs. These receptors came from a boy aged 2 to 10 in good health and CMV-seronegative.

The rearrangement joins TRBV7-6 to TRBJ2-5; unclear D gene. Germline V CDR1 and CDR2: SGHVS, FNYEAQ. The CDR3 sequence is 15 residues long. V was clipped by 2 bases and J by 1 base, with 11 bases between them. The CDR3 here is CASSLTAGLQETQYF. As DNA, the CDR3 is TGTGCCAGCAGCTTAACTGCTGGGCTCCAAGAGACCCAGTACTTC.

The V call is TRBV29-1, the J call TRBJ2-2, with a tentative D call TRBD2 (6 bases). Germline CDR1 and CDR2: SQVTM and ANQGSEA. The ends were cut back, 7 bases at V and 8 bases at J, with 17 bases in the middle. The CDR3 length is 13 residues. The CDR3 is CSAPRDGTGELFF. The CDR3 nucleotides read TGCAGCGCCCCCCGGGACGGGACTGGGGAGCTGTTTTTT.

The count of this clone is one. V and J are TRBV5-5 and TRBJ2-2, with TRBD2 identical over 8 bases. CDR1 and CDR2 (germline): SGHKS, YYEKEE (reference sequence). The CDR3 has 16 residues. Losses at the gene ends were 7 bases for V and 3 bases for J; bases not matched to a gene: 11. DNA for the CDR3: TGTGCCAGCCTCCTCGAGCGGGGGAAGGACACCGGGGAGCTGTTTTTT. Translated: CASLLERGKDTGELFF.

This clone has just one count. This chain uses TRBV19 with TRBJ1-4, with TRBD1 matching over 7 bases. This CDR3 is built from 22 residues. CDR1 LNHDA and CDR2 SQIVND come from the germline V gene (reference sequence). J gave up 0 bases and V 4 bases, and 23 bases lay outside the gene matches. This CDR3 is CASSNPTPTFTGALATNEKLFF. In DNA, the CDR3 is TGTGCCAGTAGTAACCCCACTCCCACCTTCACAGGGGCCCTCGCAACTAATGAAAAACTGTTTTTT.

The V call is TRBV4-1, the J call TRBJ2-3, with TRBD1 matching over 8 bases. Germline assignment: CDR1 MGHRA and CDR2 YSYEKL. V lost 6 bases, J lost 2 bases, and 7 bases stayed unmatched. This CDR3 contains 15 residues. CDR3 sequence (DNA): TGCGCCAGCAGTAACCGGGACAGGCCCACAGATACGCAGTATTTT. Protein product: CASSNRDRPTDTQYF.

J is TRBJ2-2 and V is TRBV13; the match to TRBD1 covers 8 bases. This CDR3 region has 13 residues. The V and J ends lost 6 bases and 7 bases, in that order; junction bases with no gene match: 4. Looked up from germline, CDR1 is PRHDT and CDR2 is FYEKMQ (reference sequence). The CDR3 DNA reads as TGTGCCAGCAGTCCAGGGGGCGGCGGGGAGCTGTTTTTT. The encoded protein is CASSPGGGGELFF.

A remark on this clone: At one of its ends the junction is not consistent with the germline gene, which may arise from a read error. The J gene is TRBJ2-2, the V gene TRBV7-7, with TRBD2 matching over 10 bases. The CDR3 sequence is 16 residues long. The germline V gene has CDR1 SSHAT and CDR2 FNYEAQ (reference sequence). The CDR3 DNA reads TGTGCTAGCAGCTTGGGACTAGCGACGAACACCGGGGAGCTGTTTTTT. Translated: CASSLGLATNTGELFF.

The CDR3: CASSLAGIGANVLTF. Written as DNA, the CDR3 is TGTGCCAGCAGTCTTGCGGGTATAGGGGCCAACGTCCTGACTTTC. The J gene is TRBJ2-6, the V gene TRBV6-1, with a weak D call TRBD2 (5 bases). The germline gives CDR1 MNHNS, CDR2 SASEGT. Trimming left V 5 bases short and J 4 bases short, with 12 bases between. This CDR3 region has 15 residues.

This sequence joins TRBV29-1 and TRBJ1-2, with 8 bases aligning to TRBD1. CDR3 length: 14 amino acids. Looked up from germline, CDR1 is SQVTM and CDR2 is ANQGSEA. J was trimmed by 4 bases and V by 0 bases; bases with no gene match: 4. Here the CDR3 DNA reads TGCAGCGTTGAAGATCCGCAGGGGGCCTATGGCTACACCTTC. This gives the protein CSVEDPQGAYGYTF.

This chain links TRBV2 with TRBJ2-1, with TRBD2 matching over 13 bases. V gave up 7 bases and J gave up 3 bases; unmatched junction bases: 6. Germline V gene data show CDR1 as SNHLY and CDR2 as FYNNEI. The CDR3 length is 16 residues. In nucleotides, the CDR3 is TGTGCCAGCACCGGACTAGCGGGGGCCAACTACAATGAGCAGTTCTTC. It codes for CASTGLAGANYNEQFF.

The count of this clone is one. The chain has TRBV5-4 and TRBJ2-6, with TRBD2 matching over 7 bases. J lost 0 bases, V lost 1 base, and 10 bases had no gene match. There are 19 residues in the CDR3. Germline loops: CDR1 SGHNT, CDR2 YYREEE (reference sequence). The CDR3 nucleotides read TGTGCCAGCAGCTTGATCCTAGCGGTATTAAGCTCTGGGGCCAACGTCCTGACTTTC. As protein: CASSLILAVLSSGANVLTF. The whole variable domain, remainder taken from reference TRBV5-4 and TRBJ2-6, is ETGVTQSPTHLIKTRGQQVTLRCSSQSGHNTVSWYQQALGQGPQFIFQYYREEENGRGNFPPRFSGLQFPNYSSELNVNALELDDSALYLCASSLILAVLSSGANVLTFGAGSRLTVL.

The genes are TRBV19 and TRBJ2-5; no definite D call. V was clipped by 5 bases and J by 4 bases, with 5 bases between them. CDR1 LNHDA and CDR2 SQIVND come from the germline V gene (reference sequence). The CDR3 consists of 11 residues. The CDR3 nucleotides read TGTGCCAGTAGTTTCTTAGAGACCCAGTACTTC. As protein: CASSFLETQYF. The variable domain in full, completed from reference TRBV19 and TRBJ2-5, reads DGGITQSPKYLFRKEGQNVTLSCEQNLNHDAMYWYRQDPGQGLRLIYYSQIVNDFQKGDIAEGYSVSREKKESFPLTVTSAQKNPTAFYLCASSFLETQYFGPGTRLLVL.

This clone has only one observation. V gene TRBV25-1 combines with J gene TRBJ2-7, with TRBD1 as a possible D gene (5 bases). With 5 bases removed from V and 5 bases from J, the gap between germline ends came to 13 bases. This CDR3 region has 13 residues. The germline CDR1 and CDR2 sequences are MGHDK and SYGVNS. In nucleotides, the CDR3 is TGTGCCAGCAGTCTCACCGAAGGGGACGAGCAGTACTTC. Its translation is CASSLTEGDEQYF.

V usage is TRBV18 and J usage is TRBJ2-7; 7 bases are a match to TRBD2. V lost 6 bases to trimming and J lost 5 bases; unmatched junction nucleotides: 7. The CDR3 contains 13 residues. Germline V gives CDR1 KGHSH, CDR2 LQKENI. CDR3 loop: CASSPSSGNEQYF. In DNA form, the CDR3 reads TGTGCCAGCTCGCCCTCTAGCGGAAACGAGCAGTACTTC.

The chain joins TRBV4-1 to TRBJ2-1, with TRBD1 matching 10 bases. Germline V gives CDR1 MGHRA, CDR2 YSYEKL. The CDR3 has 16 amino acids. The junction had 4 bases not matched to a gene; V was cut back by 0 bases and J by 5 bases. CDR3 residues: CASSQEAGQGNNEQFF. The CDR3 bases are TGCGCCAGCAGCCAAGAAGCGGGACAGGGGAACAATGAGCAGTTCTTC.

CDR3 in DNA: TGTGCCATCAGTGAAGGCGGAGGGGGGGTAGACAATGAGCAGTTCTTC. Translating gives CAISEGGGGVDNEQFF. This chain uses TRBV10-3 with TRBJ2-1, with D maybe TRBD2 (7 bases). Per germline, CDR1 ENHRY and CDR2 SYGVKD. V lost 3 bases, J lost 5 bases, and 17 bases lay in between. The CDR3 consists of 16 residues.

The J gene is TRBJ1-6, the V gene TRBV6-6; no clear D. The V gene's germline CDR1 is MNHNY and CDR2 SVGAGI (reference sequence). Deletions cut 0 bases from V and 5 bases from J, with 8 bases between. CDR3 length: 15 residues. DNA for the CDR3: TGTGCCAGCAGTTACTCGACCGGGGATAATTCACCCCTCCACTTT. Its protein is CASSYSTGDNSPLHF.

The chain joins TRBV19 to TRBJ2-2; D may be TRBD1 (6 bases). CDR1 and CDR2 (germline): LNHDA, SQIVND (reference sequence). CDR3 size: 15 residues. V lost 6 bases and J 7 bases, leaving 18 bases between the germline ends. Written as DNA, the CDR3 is TGTGCCAGTAGATACAGGGTACAACTCGGCGGGGAGCTGTTTTTT. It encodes CASRYRVQLGGELFF. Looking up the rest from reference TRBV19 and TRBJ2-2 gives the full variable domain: DGGITQSPKYLFRKEGQNVTLSCEQNLNHDAMYWYRQDPGQGLRLIYYSQIVNDFQKGDIAEGYSVSREKKESFPLTVTSAQKNPTAFYLCASRYRVQLGGELFFGEGSRLTVL.

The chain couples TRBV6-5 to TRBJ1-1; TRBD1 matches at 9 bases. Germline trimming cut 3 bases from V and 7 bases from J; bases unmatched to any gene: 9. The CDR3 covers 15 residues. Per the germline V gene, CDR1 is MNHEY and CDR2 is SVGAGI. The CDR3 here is CASSYWDRETSEAFF. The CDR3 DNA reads TGTGCCAGCAGTTATTGGGACAGGGAGACTAGTGAAGCTTTCTTT.

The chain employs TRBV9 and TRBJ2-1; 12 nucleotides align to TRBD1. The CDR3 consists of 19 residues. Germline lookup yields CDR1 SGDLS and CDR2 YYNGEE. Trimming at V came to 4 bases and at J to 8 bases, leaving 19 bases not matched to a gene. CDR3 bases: TGTGCCAGCAGCTTTCCCTCACTTGTCCGGGACAGGGGGCTAGATGAGCAGTTCTTC. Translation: CASSFPSLVRDRGLDEQFF.

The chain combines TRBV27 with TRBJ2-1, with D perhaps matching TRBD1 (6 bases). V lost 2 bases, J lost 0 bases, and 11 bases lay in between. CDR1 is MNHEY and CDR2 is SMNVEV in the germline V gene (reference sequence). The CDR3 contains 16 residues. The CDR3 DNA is TGTGCCAGCAGTTTAGAGGGGGTCAGCTCCTACAATGAGCAGTTCTTC. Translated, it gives CASSLEGVSSYNEQFF.

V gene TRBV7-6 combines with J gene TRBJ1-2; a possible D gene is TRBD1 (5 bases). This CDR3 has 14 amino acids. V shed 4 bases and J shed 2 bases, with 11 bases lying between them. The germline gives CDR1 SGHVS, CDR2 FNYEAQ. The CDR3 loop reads CASSSTEVNYGYTF. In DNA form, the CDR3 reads TGTGCCAGCAGCTCGACAGAAGTCAACTATGGCTACACCTTC.

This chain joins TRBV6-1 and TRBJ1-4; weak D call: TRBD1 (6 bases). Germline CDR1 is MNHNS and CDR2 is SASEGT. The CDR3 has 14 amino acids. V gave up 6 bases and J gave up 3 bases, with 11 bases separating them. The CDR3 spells CASRTDSPNEKLFF. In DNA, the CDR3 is TGTGCCAGCAGAACGGACAGCCCTAATGAAAAACTGTTTTTT.

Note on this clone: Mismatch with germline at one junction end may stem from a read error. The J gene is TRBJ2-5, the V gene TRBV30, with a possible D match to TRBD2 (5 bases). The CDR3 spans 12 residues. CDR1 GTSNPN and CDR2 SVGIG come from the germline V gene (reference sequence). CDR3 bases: TGTGCCTGGAGCGACTTTGGGGAGACCCGGTACTTC. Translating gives CAWSDFGETRYF.

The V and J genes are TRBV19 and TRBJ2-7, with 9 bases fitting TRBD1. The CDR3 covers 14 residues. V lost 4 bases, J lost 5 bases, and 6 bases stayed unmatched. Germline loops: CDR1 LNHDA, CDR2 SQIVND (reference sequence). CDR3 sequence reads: CASSTPGQGDEQYF. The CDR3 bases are TGTGCCAGTAGTACGCCGGGACAGGGAGACGAGCAGTACTTC.

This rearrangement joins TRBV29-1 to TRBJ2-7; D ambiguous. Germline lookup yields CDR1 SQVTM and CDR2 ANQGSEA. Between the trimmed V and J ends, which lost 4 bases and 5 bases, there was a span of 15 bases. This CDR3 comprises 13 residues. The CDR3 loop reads CSVVESLLHEQYF. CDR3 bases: TGCAGCGTTGTGGAGTCCCTTCTCCACGAGCAGTACTTC.